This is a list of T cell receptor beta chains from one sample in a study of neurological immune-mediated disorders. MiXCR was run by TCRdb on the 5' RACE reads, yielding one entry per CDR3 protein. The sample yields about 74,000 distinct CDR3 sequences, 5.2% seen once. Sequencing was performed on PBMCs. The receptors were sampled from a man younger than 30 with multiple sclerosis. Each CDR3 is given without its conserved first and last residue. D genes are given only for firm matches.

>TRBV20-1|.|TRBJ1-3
SARDPGTSGNTIY
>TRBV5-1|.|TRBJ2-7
ASSRTFSEQY
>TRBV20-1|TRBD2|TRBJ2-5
SADPAPSGTTQY
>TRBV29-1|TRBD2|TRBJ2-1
SGLGTSGDNEQF
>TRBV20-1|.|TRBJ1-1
SAKDVMNTEAF
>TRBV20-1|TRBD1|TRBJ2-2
SATHGTGTGELF
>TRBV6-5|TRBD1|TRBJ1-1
ASRVQGRTEAF
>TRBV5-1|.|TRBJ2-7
ASSLEAPYEQY
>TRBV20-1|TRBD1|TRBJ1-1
SARQGATVRTEAF
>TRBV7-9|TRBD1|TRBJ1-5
AIRQGEQPQH
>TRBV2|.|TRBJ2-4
ASIEQGQRIQY
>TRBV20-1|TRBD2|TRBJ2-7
SARDLTSGVSSYEQY
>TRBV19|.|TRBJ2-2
ASSMGTGELF
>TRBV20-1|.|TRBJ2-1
SASLAISYNEQF
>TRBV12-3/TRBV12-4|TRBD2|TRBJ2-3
ASSLGGVWDTQY
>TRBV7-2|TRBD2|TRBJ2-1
ASSLQGLAGAVEQF
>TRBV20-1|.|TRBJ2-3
SAPRDTHTDTQY
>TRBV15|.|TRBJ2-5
ATSRGGTPRRETQY
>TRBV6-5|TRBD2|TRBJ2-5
ASSRFGTREETQY
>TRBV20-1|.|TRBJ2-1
SALGGEQF
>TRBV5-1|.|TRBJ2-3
ASSLVPTDTQY
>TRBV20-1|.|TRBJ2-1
SARADNEQF
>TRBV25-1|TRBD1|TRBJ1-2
ASRGQGSNYGYT
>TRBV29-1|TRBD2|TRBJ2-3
SSTAGVTSTDTQY
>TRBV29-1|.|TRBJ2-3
SVRLRYTDTQY
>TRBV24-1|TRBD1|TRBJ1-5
ATSGAGGGQPQH
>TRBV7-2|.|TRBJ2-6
ASSSGYSNVLT